This entry describes one TCR beta chain. This record belongs to a study of blood T cell repertoires in COVID-19. The protocol was immunoSEQ multiplex PCR, while the TCRdb copy is restricted to in-frame clones and leaves out a portion. The sample includes 300,000 to 450,000 clones, more than 80% of them seen just once. The germline gives CDR1 LNHDA, CDR2 SQIVND (reference sequence). The CDR3 is made up of 15 amino acids. Trimming cost V 4 bases and J 8 bases, with 18 bases left between them. One Seattle source followed patients from active infection through their disease course. V gene TRBV19 combines with J gene TRBJ2-1; perhaps TRBD2 as D (5 bases). The sample consisted of peripheral blood. This clonotype was obtained from a woman in her 30s with COVID-19, enrolled during active disease. For the CDR3, the DNA is TGTGCCAGTAGTAGGACCCCGACTATCGGGCATGAGCAGTTCTTC. This translates into CASSRTPTIGHEQFF.